What follows are 26 T cell receptor beta chains derived from one specimen sequenced in a study of cytomegalovirus exposure and HLA in healthy donors. Only in-frame clones appear in the TCRdb table, and some are missing; sequencing was by immunoSEQ multiplex PCR. Of roughly 120,000 clones in the sample, 88% were seen once. Sequencing used PBMCs. The source of these receptors is a woman aged 30 to 39 in good health and CMV-seropositive.

This chain links TRBV7-3 with TRBJ2-2, with a tentative D call TRBD2 (5 bases). V lost 4 bases and J lost 1, with 7 bases in between. This CDR3 region has 14 residues. CDR1 and CDR2 from the germline V gene are SGHTA and FQGTGA. The CDR3 sequence: CASSWTWNTGELFF. In DNA form, the CDR3 reads TGTGCCAGCAGCTGGACTTGGAACACCGGGGAGCTGTTTTTT. Drawing the rest from reference TRBV7-3 and TRBJ2-2, the complete variable domain is GAGVSQTPSNKVTEKGKYVELRCDPISGHTALYWYRQSLGQGPEFLIYFQGTGAADDSGLPNDRFFAVRPEGSVSTLKIQRTERGDSAVYLCASSWTWNTGELFFGEGSRLTVL.

The V gene is TRBV11-2, the J gene TRBJ2-7; tentatively, D is TRBD1 (5 bases). The V end was cut by 0 bases, the J end by 4 bases, with 10 bases between. The CDR3 runs to 14 residues. Germline assignment: CDR1 SGHAT and CDR2 FQNNGV. In nucleotides, the CDR3 is TGTGCCAGCAGCTTAGACAGGACAAAATACGAGCAGTACTTC. It encodes CASSLDRTKYEQYF. Combining the CDR3 with reference TRBV11-2 and TRBJ2-7 gives the whole variable domain EAGVAQSPRYKIIEKRQSVAFWCNPISGHATLYWYQQILGQGPKLLIQFQNNGVVDDSQLPKDRFSAERLKGVDSTLKIQPAKLEDSAVYLCASSLDRTKYEQYFGPGTRLTVT.

The J gene is TRBJ2-7, the V gene TRBV4-1; TRBD2 agrees at 12 bases. The CDR3 loop spans 18 amino acids. In germline, CDR1 is MGHRA, CDR2 YSYEKL. V was pared by 4 bases and J by 6 bases, with 16 bases of the junction left unmatched. The CDR3 sequence is CASSPTDLLAGGSREQYF. In nucleotides, the CDR3 is TGCGCCAGCAGCCCGACAGACCTCCTAGCGGGGGGGTCCCGCGAGCAGTACTTC.

The chain is built from TRBV11-3 and TRBJ1-2; 9 bases are a match to TRBD1. Looked up from germline, CDR1 is SGHNT and CDR2 is YENEEA. This CDR3 is built from 17 residues. V shed 5 bases and J 11 bases; nucleotides not matched to a gene: 21. Written as DNA, the CDR3 is TGTGCCAGCAGCCTCCCTAGGCTACGGGACAGGGCGCTTTGGTACACCTTC. This codes for CASSLPRLRDRALWYTF.

The chain couples TRBV6-5 to TRBJ1-1; 8 bases match TRBD1. The germline CDR1 and CDR2 sequences are MNHEY and SVGAGI. The length of the CDR3 is 15 residues. J lost 3 bases, V lost 3 bases, and 6 bases had no gene match. The CDR3 DNA sequence: TGTGCCAGCAGTTATCAGGGGGCGGGGGACACTGAAGCTTTCTTT. This encodes CASSYQGAGDTEAFF.

The rearrangement uses TRBV2 and TRBJ1-1, with 12 bases matching TRBD1. V lost 3 bases and J lost 3; bases outside the gene matches: 2. CDR3 length equals 15 residues. CDR1 is SNHLY, CDR2 FYNNEI, per germline. The chain's CDR3 is CASSDWDRGHTEAFF. CDR3 sequence (DNA): TGTGCCAGCAGTGATTGGGACAGGGGGCACACTGAAGCTTTCTTT.

The V call is TRBV5-1, the J call TRBJ1-6, with 12 bases matching TRBD1. Germline lookup yields CDR1 SGHRS and CDR2 YFSETQ. J was trimmed by 16 bases and V by 8 bases; bases with no gene match: 13. The CDR3 length is 14 residues. The CDR3 here is CASADPGQGAALHF. CDR3 DNA: TGCGCCAGTGCCGACCCGGGACAGGGGGCGGCGCTCCACTTT.

The chain couples TRBV5-1 to TRBJ2-7, with D possibly matching TRBD1 (7 bases). V was trimmed by 6 bases and J by 6 bases, leaving 13 bases between them. Germline V gene sequence: CDR1 SGHRS, CDR2 YFSETQ. This CDR3 has 12 residues. The CDR3 sequence: CASNGGGIEQYF. CDR3 DNA: TGCGCCAGCAATGGAGGGGGCATCGAGCAGTACTTC.

This clone has a single count. V and J are TRBV28 and TRBJ2-7; D is possibly TRBD2 (5 bases). The CDR3 is 12 residues long. V was pared by 6 bases and J by 9 bases, with 15 bases between. The germline gives CDR1 MDHEN, CDR2 SYDVKM. The CDR3 DNA follows: TGTGCCAGCAGCTCTACGGGGTCCAGGCAGTACTTC. It specifies CASSSTGSRQYF. Using reference TRBV28 and TRBJ2-7 for the parts outside the CDR3, the full variable domain is DVKVTQSSRYLVKRTGEKVFLECVQDMDHENMFWYRQDPGLGLRLIYFSYDVKMKEKGDIPEGYSVSREKKERFSLILESASTNQTSMYLCASSSTGSRQYFGPGTRLTVT.

This rearrangement joins TRBV13 to TRBJ2-3; 9 bases are shared with TRBD2. V shed 5 bases and J 2 bases; nucleotides not matched to a gene: 8. This CDR3 is 16 amino acids long. CDR1 and CDR2 (germline): PRHDT, FYEKMQ (reference sequence). The CDR3 DNA is TGTGCCAGCAGCCGAGCGCAGCGGGGGGACACAGATACGCAGTATTTT. Translation: CASSRAQRGDTDTQYF. Full variable domain (remainder filled in from reference TRBV13 and TRBJ2-3): AAGVIQSPRHLIKEKRETATLKCYPIPRHDTVYWYQQGPGQDPQFLISFYEKMQSDKGSIPDRFSAQQFSDYHSELNMSSLELGDSALYFCASSRAQRGDTDTQYFGPGTRLTVL.

The chain is built from TRBV6-1 and TRBJ2-7; a weak D match, TRBD1 (5 bases). The CDR3 is 12 residues long. Trimming shortened V by 8 bases and J by 6 bases, and 14 bases separated the two germline ends. Germline V gives CDR1 MNHNS, CDR2 SASEGT. The CDR3 DNA is TGTGCCAGCTGCGTCAGGGTGGCCGAGCAGTACTTC. Its translation: CASCVRVAEQYF.

The chain combines TRBV9 with TRBJ2-6; no clear D gene. Trimming cost V 4 bases and J 2 bases, with 10 bases left between them. This CDR3 has 15 residues. CDR1 is SGDLS, CDR2 YYNGEE, per germline. CDR3 DNA: TGTGCCAGCAGCAGCGACCTCCCTGGGGCCAACGTCCTGACTTTC. It specifies CASSSDLPGANVLTF.

The J gene is TRBJ2-2, the V gene TRBV2; tentative D call: TRBD2 (5 bases). V was trimmed by 6 bases and J by 6 bases, leaving 11 bases between them. The germline CDR1 and CDR2 sequences are SNHLY and FYNNEI. The CDR3 has 13 amino acids. CDR3 DNA: TGTGCCAGCAGGACTATATCCCCCGGGGAGCTGTTTTTT. It is translated as CASRTISPGELFF.

This clone appeared once. This rearrangement joins TRBV4-2 to TRBJ2-1; 9 nucleotides line up with TRBD2. CDR3 length equals 14 residues. Trimming cost V 1 base and J 8 bases; bases outside gene matches: 3. In germline, CDR1 is LGHNA, CDR2 YNFKEQ. The CDR3 region is CASSQGGGAHEQFF. DNA of the CDR3: TGTGCCAGCAGCCAAGGCGGGGGGGCGCATGAGCAGTTCTTC.

DNA of the CDR3: TGTGCCAGCTCACCAGCGGGGAGAGGGCAAGAGACCCAGTACTTC. Its protein is CASSPAGRGQETQYF. This sequence joins TRBV18 and TRBJ2-5; D perhaps matches TRBD2 (6 bases). CDR1 and CDR2 from the germline V gene are KGHSH and LQKENI. The CDR3 is made up of 15 amino acids. Deletions cut 2 bases from V and 2 bases from J, with 12 bases between.

The chain has TRBV5-6 and TRBJ1-6; D is possibly TRBD1 (5 bases). Germline assignment: CDR1 SGHDT and CDR2 YYEEEE. Between the trimmed V and J ends, which lost 0 bases and 9 bases, there was a span of 13 bases. CDR3 length: 15 residues. The CDR3 nucleotides read TGTGCCAGCAGCTTGGGGACGGGCGGGGGTTCACCCCTCCACTTT. Its translation: CASSLGTGGGSPLHF.

The gene calls are TRBV7-2 and TRBJ2-1, with 8 bases matching TRBD2. Per germline, CDR1 SGHTA and CDR2 FQGNSA. The length of the CDR3 is 16 residues. The J segment lost 8 bases and the V segment lost 4 bases, leaving 13 bases of the junction unmatched. This chain's CDR3 is CASSSAGGPLGYEQFF. CDR3 nucleotides: TGTGCCAGCAGCTCGGCGGGGGGCCCCCTGGGGTATGAGCAGTTCTTC.

The chain links TRBV27 to TRBJ2-5, with a possible D match to TRBD2 (6 bases). The CDR3 spans 14 residues. Germline V gene lookup returns CDR1 MNHEY and CDR2 SMNVEV (reference sequence). Trimming stripped 5 bases from V and 5 bases from J, with 15 bases between. This chain's CDR3 is CASSKRGGSETQYF. CDR3 bases: TGTGCCAGCAGTAAACGTGGAGGGTCCGAGACCCAGTACTTC.

This rearrangement joins TRBV19 to TRBJ2-1; D gene ambiguous. Germline CDR1 is LNHDA and CDR2 is SQIVND (reference sequence). Trimming pared 3 bases from V and 8 bases from J, leaving 14 bases between. This CDR3 comprises 14 residues. The chain's CDR3 is CASSISPSLDEQFF. The DNA of the CDR3 is TGTGCCAGTAGTATTAGCCCTTCTTTAGATGAGCAGTTCTTC.

The chain carries TRBV13 and TRBJ2-1; 9 nucleotides agree with TRBD1. The CDR3 contains 18 residues. Germline CDR1 is PRHDT and CDR2 is FYEKMQ (reference sequence). Germline trimming cut 4 bases from V and 4 bases from J; bases unmatched to any gene: 14. CDR3 in amino acids: CASSSGGQGFSFYNEQFF. The DNA for the CDR3 is TGTGCCAGCAGCTCCGGGGGACAGGGTTTTTCCTTTTACAATGAGCAGTTCTTC.

V usage is TRBV27 and J usage is TRBJ2-2; the D is unclear. V lost 3 bases and J 1 base, leaving 6 bases between the germline ends. CDR3 size: 14 residues. Germline assignment: CDR1 MNHEY and CDR2 SMNVEV (reference sequence). CDR3: CASSFGGNTGELFF. DNA for the CDR3: TGTGCCAGCAGTTTTGGCGGGAACACCGGGGAGCTGTTTTTT.

This sequence joins TRBV7-9 and TRBJ2-3, with 11 bases matching TRBD1. V dropped 4 bases and J dropped 3; count of bases not matched to a gene: 9. The CDR3 has 17 amino acids. Germline CDR1 SEHNR, CDR2 FQNEAQ (reference sequence). The CDR3 DNA is TGTGCCAGCAGCTCCTCGGGACAGGGGGTTTTGACAGATACGCAGTATTTT. This translates into CASSSSGQGVLTDTQYF.

The chain is built from TRBV11-2 and TRBJ1-1; 7 positions agree with TRBD1. The CDR3 length is 13 residues. Unmatched junction bases numbered 4, after V lost 4 bases and J lost 5 bases. The V gene's germline CDR1 is SGHAT and CDR2 FQNNGV. CDR3 nucleotide sequence: TGTGCCAGCAGCTCCCAGGGGGGTACTGAAGCTTTCTTT. This encodes CASSSQGGTEAFF.

J is TRBJ1-2 and V is TRBV30, with D unclear. V was cut by 0 bases and J by 8 bases, with 7 bases left in between. The CDR3 spans 11 residues. Germline CDR1 reads GTSNPN; CDR2 reads SVGIG (reference sequence). CDR3 coding DNA: TGTGCCTGGAGTGTCGCGGGCGGCTACACCTTC. It yields the protein CAWSVAGGYTF.

The rearrangement links TRBV18 to TRBJ2-7; TRBD1 matches 8 bases. CDR1 KGHSH and CDR2 LQKENI come from the germline V gene. The CDR3 runs 14 residues. V gave up 3 bases and J gave up 2 bases; unmatched junction bases: 3. The CDR3 bases are TGTGCCAGCTCACCTGTGGGACAGGCCTACGAGCAGTACTTC. Its translation is CASSPVGQAYEQYF.

This clone was observed a single time. The chain joins TRBV30 to TRBJ1-2; 7 positions match TRBD1. The CDR3 extends over 13 amino acids. V gave up 3 bases and J gave up 4 bases; unmatched junction bases: 5. Germline-derived CDR1 and CDR2 are GTSNPN and SVGIG (reference sequence). This chain's CDR3 is CAWRRDRVYGYTF. The DNA for the CDR3 is TGTGCCTGGAGACGCGACAGGGTCTATGGCTACACCTTC.